These 29 T cell receptor beta chains originate from one sample sequenced in a study of T cells in Graves' hyperthyroidism and ophthalmopathy. It was RNA transcripts that yielded the amplified TCR beta CDR3 regions. Primed by the HTBI set, a first-round RT-PCR was run on the TCR CDR3. In TCRdb, the multiplex PCR reads were re-called with MiXCR into one record per CDR3 protein. The sample yields fewer than 500,000 distinct CDR3 sequences, about 14% seen once. Sequencing was done on a sample of blood. These receptors originate from a man between 18 and 35 years old with Graves' ophthalmopathy.

The chain employs TRBV5-6 and TRBJ2-2; tentative D call: TRBD1 (6 bases). Trimming left V 1 base short and J 6 bases short, with 10 bases between. Germline V lookup: CDR1 SGHDT, CDR2 YYEEEE. The CDR3 extends over 14 amino acids. CDR3 DNA: TGTGCCAGCAGCTTGCCTGGGGGCCCCGGGGAGCTGTTTTTT. It is translated as CASSLPGGPGELFF. The full variable domain, rest sourced from reference TRBV5-6 and TRBJ2-2, is DAGVTQSPTHLIKTRGQQVTLRCSPKSGHDTVSWYQQALGQGPQFIFQYYEEEERQRGNFPDRFSGHQFPNYSSELNVNALLLGDSALYLCASSLPGGPGELFFGEGSRLTVL.

This clonotype was seen only once. J is TRBJ1-2 and V is TRBV6-1; TRBD1 aligns across 10 bases. Trimming at V came to 6 bases and at J to 0 bases, leaving 7 bases not matched to a gene. CDR1 and CDR2 from the germline V gene are MNHNS and SASEGT. This CDR3 has 16 residues. The CDR3 region has the DNA TGTGCCAGCAGAGCCGGGACAGGGGCTTCTAACTATGGCTACACCTTC. Protein product: CASRAGTGASNYGYTF.

This clonotype was detected many times. The chain links TRBV24-1 to TRBJ2-3; 7 bases map to TRBD2. With 4 bases clipped from V and 0 bases from J, the junction kept 3 bases outside the gene matches. This CDR3 has 15 residues. Looked up from germline, CDR1 is KGHDR and CDR2 is SFDVKD. Written as DNA, the CDR3 is TGTGCCACCAGTGAGAATAGCGGGAGCACAGATACGCAGTATTTT. It yields the protein CATSENSGSTDTQYF.

This clonotype was counted ten times or more. CDR3 DNA: TGTGCCAGCAGTGAAGACCCAGAGCCCTACGAGCAGTACTTC. Its protein is CASSEDPEPYEQYF. The V call is TRBV2, the J call TRBJ2-7; D not resolved. The CDR3 runs 14 residues. V shed 1 base and J shed 2 bases, with 9 bases lying between them. CDR1 and CDR2 from the germline V gene are SNHLY and FYNNEI.

This clonotype has only a few counts. The rearrangement joins TRBV12-3 or TRBV12-4 to TRBJ2-5; 7 bases line up with TRBD2. The CDR3 is made up of 14 amino acids. V shed 7 bases, J shed 4 bases, and the junction held 9 bases outside the gene matches. The CDR3 DNA reads as TGTGCCAGCACCCCCGGGACTACAAGAGAGACCCAGTACTTC. Translated, it gives CASTPGTTRETQYF.

This clonotype has at least ten counts. V and J are TRBV2 and TRBJ2-3; D not resolved. Germline CDR1 and CDR2: SNHLY and FYNNEI. Trimming cost V 7 bases and J 0 bases, with 11 bases left between them. The CDR3 consists of 14 residues. CDR3 DNA sequence: TGTGCCAGCACCATCCTTTCTAGCACAGATACGCAGTATTTT. Protein: CASTILSSTDTQYF.

J is TRBJ2-5 and V is TRBV29-1; 8 bases align to TRBD1. This CDR3 has 12 amino acids. Germline CDR1 and CDR2: SQVTM and ANQGSEA. The V gene end was trimmed by 5 bases and the J gene end by 5 bases; junction bases not matched to a gene: 4. The CDR3 DNA sequence: TGCAGCGTTTCGGACAGGGAGGAGACCCAGTACTTC. Translated, it gives CSVSDREETQYF.

The chain links TRBV2 to TRBJ2-7, with a weak D call TRBD1 (5 bases). The V end lost 1 base, the J end lost 2 bases, and 21 bases lay between the germline ends. CDR3 length equals 18 residues. The V gene's germline CDR1 is SNHLY and CDR2 FYNNEI. The CDR3 is CASSEEGKGPGGAYEQYF. CDR3 coding DNA: TGTGCCAGCAGTGAAGAGGGAAAGGGGCCAGGTGGGGCCTACGAGCAGTACTTC. The whole variable domain, filled in from reference TRBV2 and TRBJ2-7, reads EPEVTQTPSHQVTQMGQEVILRCVPISNHLYFYWYRQILGQKVEFLVSFYNNEISEKSEIFDDQFSVERPDGSNFTLKIRSTKLEDSAMYFCASSEEGKGPGGAYEQYFGPGTRLTVT.

This sequence joins TRBV3-1 and TRBJ2-7, with D tentatively TRBD1 (6 bases). Germline V gives CDR1 LGHDT, CDR2 YNNKEL (reference sequence). V was shortened by 3 bases and J by 4 bases, with 16 bases between the two germline ends. This CDR3 comprises 15 residues. CDR3 nucleotides: TGTGCCAGCAGCCAGGCTGGGGGCAACCGATACGAGCAGTACTTC. It specifies CASSQAGGNRYEQYF.

This clonotype appeared many times. The V call is TRBV7-9, the J call TRBJ1-1; unclear D gene. V lost 7 bases and J lost 3, with 12 bases in between. The CDR3 totals 13 residues. Germline V gene sequence: CDR1 SEHNR, CDR2 FQNEAQ (reference sequence). CDR3 in amino acids: CASTIHGDTEAFF. The CDR3 DNA sequence: TGTGCCAGCACCATACATGGGGACACTGAAGCTTTCTTT.

This clonotype was observed at least ten times. The germline gene is not matched at one end of the junction; a read error may be the cause. This chain uses TRBV7-7 with TRBJ1-1; D unclear. Germline CDR1 SSHAT, CDR2 FNYEAQ (reference sequence). This CDR3 has 13 residues. In nucleotides, the CDR3 is TGTGCTAGCAGCCTTCATATGAACACTGAAGCTTTCTTT. It specifies CASSLHMNTEAFF.

This clonotype was counted ten times or more. V and J are TRBV20-1 and TRBJ2-7; 7 bases are shared with TRBD1. This CDR3 comprises 12 residues. The J segment lost 3 bases and the V segment lost 5 bases, leaving 4 bases of the junction unmatched. The germline V gene encodes CDR1 DFQATT and CDR2 SNEGSKA (reference sequence). CDR3 sequence: CSAPTGVYEQYF. The CDR3 DNA follows: TGCAGTGCTCCCACAGGGGTCTACGAGCAGTACTTC.

The J gene is TRBJ1-2, the V gene TRBV6-1; tentative D call: TRBD1 (6 bases). The CDR3 contains 13 residues. Germline V gives CDR1 MNHNS, CDR2 SASEGT. The germline V and J ends were trimmed by 7 bases and 4 bases, with 13 bases remaining between them. The CDR3 region is CASTGTLPYGYTF. CDR3 bases: TGTGCCAGCACCGGGACACTACCCTATGGCTACACCTTC.

The chain carries TRBV19 and TRBJ1-1, with D unclear. There are 13 residues in the CDR3. Per germline, CDR1 LNHDA and CDR2 SQIVND (reference sequence). Trimming left V 5 bases short and J 0 bases short, with 7 bases between. The CDR3 spells CASSSILNTEAFF. In DNA form, the CDR3 reads TGTGCCAGTAGTTCCATCCTGAACACTGAAGCTTTCTTT.

The table lists this clonotype with many counts. The V and J genes are TRBV6-1 and TRBJ2-7; 12 bases line up with TRBD2. V lost 6 bases to trimming and J lost 7 bases; unmatched junction nucleotides: 10. CDR1 and CDR2 from the germline V gene are MNHNS and SASEGT. This CDR3 comprises 15 residues. The CDR3, as DNA: TGTGCCAGCAGGAAGACTAGCGGGGGAGAGGGTGAGCAGTACTTC. Encoded protein: CASRKTSGGEGEQYF.

In its sample, this clonotype was seen many times. The chain couples TRBV20-1 to TRBJ2-5, with 8 positions matching TRBD2. The germline V gene encodes CDR1 DFQATT and CDR2 SNEGSKA (reference sequence). Trimming removed 3 bases from V and 5 bases from J; junction bases left unmatched: 2. The CDR3 totals 12 residues. CDR3 sequence reads: CSARTGGETQYF. The CDR3 nucleotides read TGCAGTGCTAGGACGGGGGGGGAGACCCAGTACTTC.

The sample holds many counts of this clonotype. This chain joins TRBV20-1 and TRBJ1-4; weak D call: TRBD1 (6 bases). Trimming removed 5 bases at V and 9 bases at J, with 16 bases between. The germline gives CDR1 DFQATT, CDR2 SNEGSKA (reference sequence). This CDR3 comprises 13 residues. The CDR3 nucleotides read TGCAGTGCTCCCGGACCAGGGGAAAAAAAACTGTTTTTT. As protein: CSAPGPGEKKLFF.

The V gene is TRBV6-1, the J gene TRBJ1-1; D uncertain. Per the germline V gene, CDR1 is MNHNS and CDR2 is SASEGT. V was pared by 0 bases and J by 0 bases, with 8 bases between. The CDR3 covers 15 residues. The CDR3 sequence: CASSEAIGLNTEAFF. In DNA form, the CDR3 reads TGTGCCAGCAGTGAAGCGATAGGGCTGAACACTGAAGCTTTCTTT.

On this clonotype: An end of the junction differs from the germline gene, which may be a read error. The chain uses TRBV3-1 and TRBJ2-1; the D gene is possibly TRBD1 (6 bases). This CDR3 region has 17 residues. CDR1 and CDR2 from the germline V gene are LGHDT and YNNKEL (reference sequence). The CDR3 nucleotides are TGTGCCAGCAGCCACGTCCTAGGACAGAGCTCCTACAATGAGCAGCTCTTC. Its translation: CASSHVLGQSSYNEQLF.

This clonotype was seen only once. Being one base from a much bigger clone, this may be a read error. The genes are TRBV7-9 and TRBJ2-7; 8 nucleotides agree with TRBD2. Germline V gives CDR1 SEHNR, CDR2 FQNEAQ (reference sequence). The CDR3 is made up of 15 amino acids. The CDR3 here is CARSLEGTSSYEQYF. For the CDR3, the DNA is TGTGCCCGCAGCCTCGAAGGGACTAGCTCCTACGAGCAGTACTTC.

This clonotype was counted a few times. The CDR3 region has the DNA TGTGCCATCAGTTCCGGGACAGAGGATGGCTACACCTTC. Its protein is CAISSGTEDGYTF. This chain uses TRBV10-3 with TRBJ1-2, with TRBD1 matching 7 bases. The CDR3 has 13 residues. The V gene end was trimmed by 5 bases and the J gene end by 6 bases; junction bases not matched to a gene: 6. Per the germline V gene, CDR1 is ENHRY and CDR2 is SYGVKD.

There are many counts of this clonotype. The V and J genes are TRBV7-9 and TRBJ1-4; no clear D. Deletions cut 1 base from V and 7 bases from J, with 7 bases between. The CDR3 consists of 13 residues. CDR1 and CDR2 from the germline V gene are SEHNR and FQNEAQ (reference sequence). The CDR3: CASSLVVSEKLFF. CDR3 DNA sequence: TGTGCCAGCAGCTTAGTGGTCAGTGAAAAACTGTTTTTT.

This clonotype was observed at least ten times. The rearrangement joins TRBV6-1 to TRBJ1-4; no reliable D call. Between the trimmed V and J ends, which lost 9 bases and 4 bases, there was a span of 12 bases. Germline V gene sequence: CDR1 MNHNS, CDR2 SASEGT. The CDR3 is made up of 13 amino acids. Here the CDR3 DNA reads TGTGCCAGTTCCGAACGGCTTAATGAAAAACTGTTTTTT. Its translation: CASSERLNEKLFF.

This clonotype has ten or more counts. The chain employs TRBV6-1 and TRBJ1-5, with D unclear. Trimming left V 5 bases short and J 3 bases short, with 14 bases between. The CDR3 has 15 amino acids. CDR1 is MNHNS, CDR2 SASEGT, per germline. The CDR3 is CASSLLSAPNQPQHF. For the CDR3, the DNA is TGTGCCAGCAGTTTGTTGTCGGCTCCCAATCAGCCCCAGCATTTT.

At least ten counts were recorded for this clonotype. The rearrangement uses TRBV11-2 and TRBJ2-7; D uncertain. Trimming removed 1 base at V and 0 bases at J, with 10 bases between. Germline CDR1 and CDR2: SGHAT and FQNNGV. This CDR3 region has 15 residues. DNA for the CDR3: TGTGCCAGCAGCTTAGGGCAGCGAAGCTCCTACGAGCAGTACTTC. It encodes CASSLGQRSSYEQYF.

In DNA, the CDR3 is TGTGCCAGCAGCTACACCCCTGGGGCTAGCGGGGGGATCAATGAGCAGTTCTTC. Protein product: CASSYTPGASGGINEQFF. This sequence joins TRBV27 and TRBJ2-1; 11 bases align to TRBD2. Losses at the gene ends were 6 bases for V and 6 bases for J; bases not matched to a gene: 16. The CDR3 has 18 amino acids. Germline V gene sequence: CDR1 MNHEY, CDR2 SMNVEV (reference sequence).

This clonotype was seen ten or more times. The genes are TRBV11-2 and TRBJ2-1; no reliable D call. Trimming took 0 bases from V and 2 from J, leaving 5 bases between them. Germline values: CDR1 SGHAT, CDR2 FQNNGV. The CDR3 length is 14 residues. The CDR3 loop reads CASSLELPYNEQFF. The CDR3 nucleotides read TGTGCCAGCAGCTTAGAACTGCCCTACAATGAGCAGTTCTTC.

The count of this clonotype is one. V gene TRBV12-3 or TRBV12-4 combines with J gene TRBJ2-7, with D possibly TRBD2 on 5 matching bases. V was pared by 6 bases and J by 6 bases, with 21 bases between. CDR3 length: 15 residues. CDR3 nucleotides: TGTGCCAGCAGCGCAGAGGCCTTCGATCGGGGCGAGCAGTACTTC. Its translation is CASSAEAFDRGEQYF.

This clonotype has at least ten counts. This chain links TRBV30 with TRBJ1-1, with D possibly TRBD1 on 6 matching bases. This CDR3 is built from 12 residues. V lost 5 bases, J lost 5 bases, and 12 bases lay in between. CDR1 and CDR2 from the germline V gene are GTSNPN and SVGIG (reference sequence). CDR3 sequence reads: CAWPTGNTEAFF. In DNA, the CDR3 is TGTGCCTGGCCTACAGGGAATACTGAAGCTTTCTTT.